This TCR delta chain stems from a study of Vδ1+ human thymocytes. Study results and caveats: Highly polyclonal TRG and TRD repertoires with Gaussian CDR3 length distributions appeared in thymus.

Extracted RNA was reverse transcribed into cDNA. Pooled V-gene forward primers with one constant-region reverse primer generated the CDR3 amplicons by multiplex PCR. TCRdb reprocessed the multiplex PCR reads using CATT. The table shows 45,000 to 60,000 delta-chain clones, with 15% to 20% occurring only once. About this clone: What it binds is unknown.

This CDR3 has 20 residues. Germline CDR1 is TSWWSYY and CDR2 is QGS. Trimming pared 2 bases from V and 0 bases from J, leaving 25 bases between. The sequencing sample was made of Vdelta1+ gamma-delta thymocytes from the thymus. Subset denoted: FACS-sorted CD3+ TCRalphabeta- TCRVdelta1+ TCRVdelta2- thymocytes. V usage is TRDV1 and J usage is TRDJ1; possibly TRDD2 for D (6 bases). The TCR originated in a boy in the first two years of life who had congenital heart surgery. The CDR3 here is CALGEDRGAFPRRYTDKLIF. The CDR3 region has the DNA TGTGCTCTTGGGGAAGATCGTGGGGCCTTCCCACGCCGGTACACCGATAAACTCATCTTT.